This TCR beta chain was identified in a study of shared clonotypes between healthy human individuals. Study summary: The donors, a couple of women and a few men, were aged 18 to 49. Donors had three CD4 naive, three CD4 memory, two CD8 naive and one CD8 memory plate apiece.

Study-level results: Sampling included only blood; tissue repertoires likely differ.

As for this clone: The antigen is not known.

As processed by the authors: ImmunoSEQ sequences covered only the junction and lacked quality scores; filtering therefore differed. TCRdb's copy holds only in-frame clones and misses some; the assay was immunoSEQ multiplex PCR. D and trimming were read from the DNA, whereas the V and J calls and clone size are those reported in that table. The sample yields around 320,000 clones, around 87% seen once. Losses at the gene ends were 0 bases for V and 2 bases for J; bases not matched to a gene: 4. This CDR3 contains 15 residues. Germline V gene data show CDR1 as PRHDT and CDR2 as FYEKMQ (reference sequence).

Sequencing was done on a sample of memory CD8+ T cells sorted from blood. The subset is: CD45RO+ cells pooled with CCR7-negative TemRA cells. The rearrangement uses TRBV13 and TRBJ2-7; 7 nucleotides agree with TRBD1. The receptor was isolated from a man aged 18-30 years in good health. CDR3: CASSLGRDRTYEQYF. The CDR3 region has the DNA TGTGCCAGCAGCTTAGGCCGGGACAGAACCTACGAGCAGTACTTC.